This T cell receptor beta chain was obtained from a study of CD8+ T cells in alopecia areata. As the sequencing template, cDNA was produced by extracting RNA and reverse transcribing it. The assay was immunoSEQ multiplex PCR, and TCRdb's table has in-frame clones only and misses some. The data hold around 5,400 clones, with 60% observed a single time. In alopecia areata patients, both lesional scalp punch biopsies and peripheral blood were collected. CDR3 size: 15 residues. CDR1 is SNHLY, CDR2 FYNNEI, per germline. V gave up 6 bases and J gave up 2 bases, with 16 bases separating them. The specimen was skin. The TCR was taken from a human donor with alopecia areata. The chain joins TRBV2 to TRBJ1-1, with TRBD1 as a possible D gene (5 bases). The DNA of the CDR3 is TGTGCCAGCAGCCCCTGGACAACAAGAAACACTGAAGCTTTCTTT. This sequence encodes CASSPWTTRNTEAFF.